There are a few counts of the clone carrying this TCR beta chain. What it binds is not known. This sample stems from a study of cytomegalovirus exposure and HLA in healthy donors. Findings of the study overall: Per a later analysis, HLA-associated TCR beta chains showed more clonal expansion than other, equally common TCR beta chains. With further analysis later on, most CMV-associated TCR beta chains appeared HLA-restricted. Presence/absence analyses supposed approximately even sequencing depth among donors.

CDR3 length equals 15 residues. With V trimmed by 1 base and J by 7 bases, 5 bases remained unmatched. CDR1 is MNHNS and CDR2 is SASEGT in the germline V gene. In the PCR, 60 Vbeta and 13 Jbeta primers were used. This table comes from immunoSEQ multiplex PCR, and its TCRdb copy is limited to in-frame clones, with some not included. The sample lists roughly 150,000 clones, around 80% seen once, with over 1.5% in the top ten. The chain is built from TRBV6-1 and TRBJ1-4; 8 bases align to TRBD1. This sequence was found in a woman under 30 in good health and CMV-seronegative. The sample taken for sequencing was PBMCs. The CDR3 nucleotides read TGTGCCAGCAGTGAAGTGGGAGGACAGGGTGAAAAACTGTTTTTT. It codes for CASSEVGGQGEKLFF.